This T cell receptor (beta chain) was captured in a study of cytomegalovirus exposure and HLA in healthy donors. Study at large: Tens of millions of unique TCRs, all from HLA-typed donors, were included in an early release of the data.

On this clone itself: What it binds is unknown.

The PCR was carried out with 60 Vbeta primers and 13 Jbeta primers. Assay used: immunoSEQ multiplex PCR; TCRdb lists only in-frame clones, some missing. Here the sample spans about 170,000 clones, approximately 80% being singletons. This CDR3 has 13 amino acids. Germline V CDR1 and CDR2: LGHNA, YSLEER. Trimming left V 1 base short and J 8 bases short, with 9 bases between. Study-wide findings and caveats: Rare TCR sequences dominated, though some public TCRs recurred in many donors. A later analysis reportedly found that, within productive TCRs, an Asian-associated ancestry cluster had fewer N-insertions than the mean observed across the roughly 610 donors.

Sequencing was performed on PBMCs. This TCR was sampled from a woman in her 50s in good health and CMV-seropositive. The V gene is TRBV4-3, the J gene TRBJ2-1, with D unresolved. CDR3 in DNA: TGCGCCAGCAGCCAAGGAGGTCGGTATGAGCAGTTCTTC. The encoded protein is CASSQGGRYEQFF.